This T cell receptor (beta chain) emerged from a study of blood T cells in healthy people across ages. A second PCR of about 7 to 12 cycles used a sample-barcoded 5' primer and a J-beta primer mix. Each CDR3 protein is one row after TCRdb ran MiXCR on the 5' RACE reads. The sample consists of over 950,000 distinct CDR3 sequences, less than 45% of them appearing once. Each donor was a healthy Caucasian individual from Russia, aged roughly 6 to 100. Every participating donor contributed about 10 milliliters of peripheral blood through a draw. The germline CDR1 and CDR2 sequences are PRHDT and FYEKMQ (reference sequence). Trimming removed 3 bases from V and 0 bases from J, with 11 bases in between. This CDR3 is built from 15 residues.

Material for sequencing was blood. The chain employs TRBV13 and TRBJ1-1; maybe TRBD1 (6 bases). The clonotype was recovered from a man between 18 and 29 years old in good health. The CDR3 protein is CASSFDRWVNTEAFF. The CDR3 nucleotides are TGTGCCAGCAGCTTCGACAGGTGGGTGAACACTGAAGCTTTCTTT.